The clone carrying this T cell receptor beta chain appeared once. The sample belongs to a study of OX40 agonist ivuxolimab in advanced cancers. V was trimmed by 5 bases and J by 3 bases, leaving 10 bases between them. The CDR3 is 13 amino acids. Germline V gene sequence: CDR1 LGHNT, CDR2 FRNRAP. Using immunoSEQ multiplex PCR, the repertoire was profiled, and TCRdb retains in-frame clones only, with some absent. The data show approximately 90,000 clones, under 95% seen once. Here the sequenced sample was CD4+ or CD8+ T cells sorted from blood, taken in a trial of the OX40 agonist ivuxolimab. The clonotype originates from an adult with an advanced solid tumor such as melanoma, head and neck, liver or kidney cancer. The genes are TRBV12-5 and TRBJ1-1, with D unresolved. The CDR3 loop is CASGRRLDTEAFF. The DNA of the CDR3 is TGTGCTAGTGGTCGCCGATTGGACACTGAAGCTTTCTTT.